This is a list of T cell receptor beta chains from one sample in a study of CD8 T cells in Susac syndrome. TCRdb used MiXCR to reprocess the immunoSEQ multiplex PCR reads, holding one entry per CDR3 protein. The sample shows approximately 150,000 distinct CDR3 sequences, 94% of them seen only once. The specimen was CD4+ T cells from PBMCs. The receptors originated from a human donor in good health. Both conserved end residues are part of each CDR3. The D gene is left open where the match is weak. Rows give clone size only sometimes, using once, few, many, or a class for an expanded clone.

J gene | D gene | clone size | V gene | CDR3 length | CDR3 protein | CDR3 DNA
TRBJ2-7 | - | - | TRBV14 | 16 | CASSHASVSAAYEQYF | TGTGCCAGCAGCCACGCCTCGGTGAGCGCAGCCTACGAGCAGTACTTC
TRBJ1-2 | - | - | TRBV7-9 | 14 | CASGDIRRLYGYTF | TGTGCCAGCGGTGACATCCGGCGGTTGTATGGCTACACCTTC
TRBJ2-7 | - | - | TRBV2 | 12 | CASDRSNYEQYF | TGTGCCAGCGATAGGTCTAATTACGAGCAGTACTTC
TRBJ2-7 | - | - | TRBV2 | 11 | CASSERYEQYF | TGTGCCAGCAGTGAACGGTACGAGCAGTACTTC
TRBJ1-2 | - | - | TRBV15 | 14 | CATSRAGTNYGYTF | TGTGCCACCAGCAGAGCAGGGACCAACTATGGCTACACCTTC
TRBJ1-2 | - | - | TRBV19 | 14 | CASRPGQKLYGYTF | TGTGCCAGTAGGCCGGGGCAAAAACTATATGGCTACACCTTC
TRBJ2-3 | - | - | TRBV12-3/TRBV12-4 | 15 | CASSSQMGGSDTQYF | TGTGCCAGCAGCTCCCAAATGGGGGGCTCAGATACGCAGTATTTT
TRBJ1-5 | - | - | TRBV6-1 | 11 | CASGGNQPQHF | TGTGCCAGCGGTGGCAATCAGCCCCAGCATTTT
TRBJ1-4 | - | - | TRBV7-2 | 15 | CASSLDRPTNEKLFF | TGTGCCAGCAGCCTCGACAGGCCCACGAATGAAAAACTGTTTTTT
TRBJ2-3 | TRBD2 | - | TRBV5-1 | 14 | CASNLLAGEDTQYF | TGCGCCAGCAACTTACTAGCGGGAGAAGATACGCAGTATTTT
TRBJ1-2 | TRBD1 | - | TRBV5-1 | 16 | CASSSRQGGQSGGYTF | TGCGCCAGCAGCTCACGACAGGGAGGTCAATCGGGAGGCTACACCTTC
TRBJ2-2 | TRBD2 | - | TRBV11-2 | 18 | CASSLAPAGGPGTGELFF | TGTGCCAGCAGCTTAGCCCCAGCGGGAGGGCCCGGCACCGGGGAGCTGTTTTTT
TRBJ1-5 | TRBD1 | - | TRBV30 | 12 | CATNSGTEPQHF | TGTGCCACCAACTCCGGGACAGAGCCCCAGCATTTT
TRBJ1-1 | TRBD1 | - | TRBV29-1 | 14 | CSVATGGEYTEAFF | TGCAGCGTCGCAACAGGGGGCGAATACACTGAAGCTTTCTTT
TRBJ1-1 | - | - | TRBV28 | 10 | CATSATEAFF | TGTGCCACCTCGGCGACTGAAGCTTTCTTT
TRBJ2-5 | TRBD2 | - | TRBV12-3/TRBV12-4 | 15 | CASSYGTSGKETQYF | TGTGCCAGCAGTTACGGGACTAGCGGGAAAGAGACCCAGTACTTC
TRBJ1-1 | - | - | TRBV5-1 | 15 | CASSLGQGPRTEAFF | TGCGCCAGCAGCTTGGGCCAGGGTCCAAGGACTGAAGCTTTCTTT
TRBJ2-3 | TRBD2 | - | TRBV5-6 | 16 | CASNLGSGTYTDTQYF | TGTGCCAGCAACTTAGGAAGCGGGACTTACACAGATACGCAGTATTTT
TRBJ2-2 | - | - | TRBV20-1 | 13 | CSARSLNTGELFF | TGCAGTGCTAGATCTCTGAACACCGGGGAGCTGTTTTTT
TRBJ2-7 | - | once | TRBV18 | 15 | CASSHSGDKPYEQYF | TGTGCCAGCTCCCATTCCGGTGACAAGCCCTACGAGCAGTACTTC
TRBJ1-2 | TRBD1 | - | TRBV27 | 14 | CASSRWDRADGYTF | TGTGCCAGCAGCCGTTGGGACAGGGCGGATGGCTACACCTTC
TRBJ2-5 | - | once | TRBV10-2 | 15 | CASRVGPGFQETQYF | TGCGCCAGCAGGGTTGGGCCGGGATTCCAAGAGACCCAGTACTTC